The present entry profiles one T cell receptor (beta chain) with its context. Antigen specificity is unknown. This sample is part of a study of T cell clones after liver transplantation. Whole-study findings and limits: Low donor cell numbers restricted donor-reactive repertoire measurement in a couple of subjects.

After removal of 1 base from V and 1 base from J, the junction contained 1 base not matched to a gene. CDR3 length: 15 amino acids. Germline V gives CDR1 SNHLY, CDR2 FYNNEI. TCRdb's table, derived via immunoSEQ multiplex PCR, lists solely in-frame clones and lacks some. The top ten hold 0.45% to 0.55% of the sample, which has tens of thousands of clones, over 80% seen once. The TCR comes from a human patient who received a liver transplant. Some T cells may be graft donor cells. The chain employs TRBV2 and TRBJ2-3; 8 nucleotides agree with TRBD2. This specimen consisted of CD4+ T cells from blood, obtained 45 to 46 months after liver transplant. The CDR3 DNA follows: TGTGCCAGCAGTGAAGGAGCGGGAGGCACAGATACGCAGTATTTT. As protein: CASSEGAGGTDTQYF.